Listed here are 30 T cell receptor beta chains from one sample, sequenced in a study of blood T cells in healthy people across ages. The authors ran a second PCR of 7 to 11 cycles using a sample-barcoded 5' primer and a J-beta primer mix. Using its own MiXCR run on the 5' RACE reads, TCRdb lists one record per CDR3 protein. The table includes approximately 780,000 distinct CDR3 sequences, approximately 24% detected once. This sample also belongs to another study, concerning T cells of mothers and their children.

The sample was blood. These receptors originate from a boy aged 5 to 17 in good health.

V gene TRBV5-1 combines with J gene TRBJ2-5; TRBD2 matches at 14 bases. The CDR3 runs 16 residues. Germline assignment: CDR1 SGHRS and CDR2 YFSETQ. With V trimmed by 0 bases and J by 5 bases, 3 bases remained unmatched. CDR3 sequence: CASSLDGLAGGETQYF. DNA for the CDR3: TGCGCCAGCAGCTTGGATGGACTAGCGGGAGGTGAGACCCAGTACTTC.

The gene calls are TRBV15 and TRBJ1-2; D not resolved. The CDR3 has 14 residues. Trimming took 1 base from V and 4 from J, leaving 10 bases between them. Germline loops: CDR1 LNHNV, CDR2 YYDKDF (reference sequence). The DNA for the CDR3 is TGTGCCACCAGCAGAGGAGGAGGGTTCTATGGCTACACCTTC. Its translation: CATSRGGGFYGYTF. Full variable domain (outside the CDR3, taken from reference TRBV15 and TRBJ1-2): DAMVIQNPRYQVTQFGKPVTLSCSQTLNHNVMYWYQQKSSQAPKLLFHYYDKDFNNEADTPDNFQSRRPNTSFCFLDIRSPGLGDTAMYLCATSRGGGFYGYTFGSGTRLTVV.

This clonotype appeared a few times. The V call is TRBV15, the J call TRBJ2-1, with D possibly being TRBD2 (5 bases). This CDR3 region has 17 residues. The germline CDR1 and CDR2 sequences are LNHNV and YYDKDF (reference sequence). V was shortened by 0 bases and J by 2 bases, with 14 bases between the two germline ends. The CDR3 DNA is TGTGCCACCAGCAGAGAAGAGGGTCCCCTTCCCTACAATGAGCAGTTCTTC. This encodes CATSREEGPLPYNEQFF.

This clonotype was seen more than once but under ten times. The V gene is TRBV14, the J gene TRBJ2-5, with no clear D. Germline CDR1 reads SGHDN; CDR2 reads FVKESK. The CDR3 has 14 amino acids. Trimming took off 2 bases at V and 4 bases at J, with 11 bases between the two ends. Here the CDR3 DNA reads TGTGCCAGCAGCCAAAGGTCGGGCGGAGAGACCCAGTACTTC. Protein: CASSQRSGGETQYF.

The chain uses TRBV11-2 and TRBJ2-7; 8 bases are a match to TRBD2. Germline CDR1 is SGHAT and CDR2 is FQNNGV. Trimming cost V 11 bases and J 0 bases; bases outside gene matches: 3. This CDR3 is built from 12 residues. The CDR3 sequence: CAAGRASYEQYF. The DNA of the CDR3 is TGTGCCGCCGGGAGGGCCTCCTACGAGCAGTACTTC.

The gene calls are TRBV3-1 and TRBJ2-5; 7 nucleotides align to TRBD1. The J call could be wrong; TRBJ2-1 is a better fit for the DNA end. The CDR3 runs to 13 residues. Germline loops: CDR1 LGHDT, CDR2 YNNKEL (reference sequence). The CDR3 here is CASRPTGVDEQFF. CDR3 nucleotide sequence: TGTGCCAGCAGGCCTACAGGGGTCGATGAGCAGTTCTTC.

The table lists this clonotype with a few counts. This sequence joins TRBV7-9 and TRBJ2-3, with 10 bases aligning to TRBD2. This CDR3 is built from 16 residues. Germline V gene sequence: CDR1 SEHNR, CDR2 FQNEAQ (reference sequence). V lost 5 bases, J lost 3 bases, and 8 bases stayed unmatched. CDR3 residues: CASSRSTSGATDTQYF. CDR3 DNA sequence: TGTGCCAGCAGCCGTAGCACTAGCGGGGCGACAGATACGCAGTATTTT.

The chain has TRBV7-2 and TRBJ1-4; 10 bases agree with TRBD1. This CDR3 spans 15 amino acids. V trimming: 5 bases; J trimming: 5 bases; junction bases outside the gene matches: 5. Germline lookup yields CDR1 SGHTA and CDR2 FQGNSA. CDR3 DNA: TGTGCCAGCAGCCCCCGGACAGGGGGAAATGAAAAACTGTTTTTT. Residues: CASSPRTGGNEKLFF.

The chain couples TRBV9 to TRBJ2-3; tentatively, D is TRBD2 (6 bases). The CDR3 has 17 amino acids. Trimming pared 3 bases from V and 6 bases from J, leaving 23 bases between. Germline values: CDR1 SGDLS, CDR2 YYNGEE. CDR3 sequence (DNA): TGTGCCAGCAGCGCCCGGGACTCGCGGGGTCCGCTGGATACGCAGTATTTT. Its protein is CASSARDSRGPLDTQYF.

This clonotype showed up just a few times. This chain links TRBV12-3 or TRBV12-4 with TRBJ1-1, with unresolved D. V was cut by 3 bases and J by 5 bases, with 7 bases left in between. This CDR3 is built from 12 residues. The CDR3 loop is CASSFTVTEAFF. CDR3 nucleotides: TGTGCCAGCAGTTTTACGGTGACTGAAGCTTTCTTT.

This rearrangement joins TRBV19 to TRBJ2-1, with D unresolved. The CDR3 spans 15 residues. The germline V gene encodes CDR1 LNHDA and CDR2 SQIVND (reference sequence). The ends were cut back, 3 bases at V and 5 bases at J, with 14 bases in the middle. CDR3 loop: CASSMGLGLNNEQFF. The CDR3 bases are TGTGCCAGTAGTATGGGGTTAGGGCTCAACAATGAGCAGTTCTTC.

This sequence joins TRBV29-1 and TRBJ2-3; TRBD2 aligns across 10 bases. Germline-derived CDR1 and CDR2 are SQVTM and ANQGSEA. V shed 8 bases and J 3 bases; nucleotides not matched to a gene: 8. This CDR3 is built from 14 residues. The CDR3 sequence is CSLPSGGGTDTQYF. The DNA for the CDR3 is TGCAGCCTACCGAGCGGGGGGGGAACAGATACGCAGTATTTT.

This clonotype has more than one count but fewer than ten. The V gene is TRBV7-9, the J gene TRBJ2-7, with D possibly being TRBD1 (5 bases). The length of the CDR3 is 15 residues. The V and J ends lost 4 bases and 4 bases respectively, with 17 bases between them. CDR1 SEHNR and CDR2 FQNEAQ come from the germline V gene (reference sequence). The CDR3 protein is CASSSTFQGLYEQYF. CDR3 coding DNA: TGTGCCAGCAGCTCCACTTTCCAGGGCCTTTACGAGCAGTACTTC.

This clonotype was observed at least ten times. The rearrangement uses TRBV29-1 and TRBJ1-2, with D hard to call. This CDR3 comprises 12 residues. CDR1 is SQVTM, CDR2 ANQGSEA, per germline. V lost 1 base to trimming and J lost 5 bases, with 8 bases between them. The CDR3 here is CSVEGTEYGYTF. DNA of the CDR3: TGCAGCGTTGAAGGGACGGAATATGGCTACACCTTC. Complete variable domain (other parts from reference TRBV29-1 and TRBJ1-2): SAVISQKPSRDICQRGTSLTIQCQVDSQVTMMFWYRQQPGQSLTLIATANQGSEATYESGFVIDKFPISRPNLTFSTLTVSNMSPEDSSIYLCSVEGTEYGYTFGSGTRLTVV.

There are a few counts of this clonotype. The genes are TRBV29-1 and TRBJ2-2, with unresolved D. Germline V gene sequence: CDR1 SQVTM, CDR2 ANQGSEA. Trimming took off 0 bases at V and 6 bases at J, with 17 bases between the two ends. This CDR3 has 16 residues. The DNA for the CDR3 is TGCAGCGTTGAAGAAGTAGGACGAGAAGACGCCGGGGAGCTGTTTTTT. Protein sequence: CSVEEVGREDAGELFF.

This clonotype has just a few counts. J is TRBJ2-1 and V is TRBV6-5; a weak D match, TRBD2 (5 bases). V was clipped by 2 bases and J by 8 bases, with 16 bases between them. Germline CDR1 reads MNHEY; CDR2 reads SVGAGI. The CDR3 is 15 amino acids. This CDR3 is CASSYSRGSRDEQFF. CDR3 bases: TGTGCCAGCAGTTACAGCCGAGGGTCTAGGGATGAGCAGTTCTTC.

The chain has TRBV7-3 and TRBJ2-5; D is possibly TRBD2 (6 bases). The closer fit of TRBJ2-1 to the DNA end suggests the J call may be wrong. The CDR3 consists of 15 residues. Per the germline V gene, CDR1 is SGHTA and CDR2 is FQGTGA. The CDR3 spells CASSRRAAGRNEQFF. The DNA for the CDR3 is TGTGCCAGCAGCCGACGGGCAGCGGGTCGCAATGAGCAGTTCTTC.

As regards this clonotype: At one end the junction does not follow the germline gene, possibly because of a read error. This chain connects TRBV7-9 to TRBJ2-5; TRBD2 matches at 7 bases. CDR3 length: 15 amino acids. The germline V gene has CDR1 SEHNR and CDR2 FQNEAQ (reference sequence). CDR3 sequence reads: CASSFGDYPQETQYF. For the CDR3, the DNA is TGCGCCAGCAGCTTCGGGGACTACCCTCAAGAGACCCAGTACTTC.

The chain uses TRBV7-2 and TRBJ1-5, with no clear D. This CDR3 comprises 14 residues. Trimming shortened V by 6 bases and J by 6 bases, and 15 bases separated the two germline ends. The germline V gene has CDR1 SGHTA and CDR2 FQGNSA. DNA for the CDR3: TGTGCCAGCAGTTTTGTACCGTACACTCAGCCCCAGCATTTT. As protein: CASSFVPYTQPQHF.

This clonotype occurred a few times. The genes are TRBV20-1 and TRBJ1-2; 11 bases line up with TRBD1. Per germline, CDR1 DFQATT and CDR2 SNEGSKA (reference sequence). The CDR3 is made up of 15 amino acids. The junction had 12 bases not matched to a gene; V was cut back by 5 bases and J by 7 bases. The CDR3 loop reads CSASAGTGGSGGYTF. The CDR3 DNA reads TGCAGTGCTTCCGCCGGGACAGGGGGATCGGGTGGCTACACCTTC.

The rearrangement uses TRBV28 and TRBJ2-3, with a tentative D call TRBD2 (6 bases). V gave up 2 bases and J gave up 2 bases, with 11 bases separating them. The CDR3 has 15 amino acids. Germline V gene lookup returns CDR1 MDHEN and CDR2 SYDVKM. This CDR3 reads CASSLGGGPTDTQYF. Here the CDR3 DNA reads TGTGCCAGCAGTTTAGGGGGAGGCCCCACAGATACGCAGTATTTT.

V gene TRBV10-2 combines with J gene TRBJ1-3; D is unclear. Germline V gene data show CDR1 as WSHSY and CDR2 as SAAADI. V gave up 8 bases and J gave up 4 bases, with 6 bases separating them. The CDR3 has 11 residues. CDR3 sequence: CASQDGNTIYF. The CDR3 DNA sequence: TGCGCCAGCCAGGACGGAAACACCATATATTTT.

The chain joins TRBV29-1 to TRBJ2-1; either TRBD1 or TRBD2 may supply D (5 bases each). The CDR3 runs 16 residues. Germline values: CDR1 SQVTM, CDR2 ANQGSEA. V gave up 3 bases and J gave up 0 bases, with 15 bases separating them. CDR3 in DNA: TGCAGCGTTGAGAGCCAGAGGGGAAGCTCCTACAATGAGCAGTTCTTC. Protein: CSVESQRGSSYNEQFF.

This clonotype has just a few counts. The chain's CDR3 is CASSNRDRAYEQYF. The CDR3 DNA reads as TGTGCCAGCAGCAACCGGGACAGAGCCTACGAGCAGTACTTC. V usage is TRBV21-1 and J usage is TRBJ2-7; the table's D gene call, TRBD1, was not cross checked with the DNA. TRBV21-1 is reported as a pseudogene. CDR3 size: 14 residues.

This clonotype has more than one count but fewer than ten. This rearrangement joins TRBV29-1 to TRBJ2-5; the D is unclear. CDR1 and CDR2 (germline): SQVTM, ANQGSEA. This CDR3 contains 13 residues. V was cut by 0 bases and J by 5 bases, with 10 bases left in between. CDR3 region: CSVEEILGETQYF. The CDR3, as DNA: TGCAGCGTTGAAGAAATCTTAGGGGAGACCCAGTACTTC.

The CDR3 DNA is TGTGCCAGCAGTGAATTGGCAGGGGCGGGGGGCAATCAGCCCCAGCATTTT. The encoded protein is CASSELAGAGGNQPQHF. The rearrangement uses TRBV2 and TRBJ1-5; maybe TRBD1 (6 bases). Trimming removed 2 bases at V and 2 bases at J, with 16 bases between. Germline V gives CDR1 SNHLY, CDR2 FYNNEI. The CDR3 is made up of 17 amino acids.

The gene calls are TRBV10-1 and TRBJ2-7, with D unclear. This CDR3 spans 14 amino acids. The germline V gene has CDR1 WNHNN and CDR2 SYGVQD (reference sequence). The V and J ends lost 2 bases and 3 bases respectively, with 11 bases between them. The CDR3 DNA reads TGCGCCAGCAGTGAGAGTGGGCATCACTACGAGCAGTACTTC. It specifies CASSESGHHYEQYF.

The chain joins TRBV5-1 to TRBJ2-5, with TRBD1 matching 8 bases. The closer fit of TRBJ2-7 to the DNA end suggests the J call may be wrong. This CDR3 has 14 amino acids. CDR1 is SGHRS, CDR2 YFSETQ, per germline. CDR3 sequence reads: CASSRDRFSYEQYF. In nucleotides, the CDR3 is TGCGCCAGCAGCCGGGACAGGTTCTCCTACGAGCAGTACTTC.

This clonotype was found a few times. The chain carries TRBV27 and TRBJ1-2; TRBD1 aligns across 7 bases. Per the germline V gene, CDR1 is MNHEY and CDR2 is SMNVEV (reference sequence). V lost 3 bases and J lost 7; bases outside the gene matches: 11. The CDR3 contains 15 residues. CDR3 nucleotides: TGTGCCAGCAGTTTGAAGACAGGGAGTATCTCTGGCTACACCTTC. Translated, it gives CASSLKTGSISGYTF.

This chain links TRBV20-1 with TRBJ2-1; TRBD2 matches at 7 bases. Per germline, CDR1 DFQATT and CDR2 SNEGSKA (reference sequence). The V segment lost 0 bases and the J segment 3 bases; nucleotides outside the gene matches: 5. CDR3 size: 15 residues. In nucleotides, the CDR3 is TGCAGTGCTAGAGATATACTAGCGCACTACAATGAGCAGTTCTTC. Translation: CSARDILAHYNEQFF.